This T cell receptor (beta chain) was captured by sequencing in a study of T cells in Graves' hyperthyroidism and ophthalmopathy. Overall study context: The initial diagnosis was the point when peripheral blood was collected, ahead of any treatment.

Based on clinical symptoms, serum thyroxine and TRAb, thyroid ultrasound and orbital computed tomography, diagnoses were reached. RNA transcripts served as the template for amplifying TCR beta CDR3 regions. An initial round of RT-PCR targeting the TCR CDR3 relied on the HTBI primer set. TCRdb reprocessed the multiplex PCR reads with MiXCR, giving one entry per CDR3 protein. The sample shows about 560,000 distinct CDR3 sequences, more than 15% of them seen only once. Germline V CDR1 and CDR2: SNHLY, FYNNEI. V lost 6 bases, J lost 6 bases, and 7 bases stayed unmatched. The length of the CDR3 is 16 residues.

This chain links TRBV2 with TRBJ2-1; TRBD2 matches 14 bases. The sample consisted of blood. The receptor was derived from a woman in her 30s with Graves' hyperthyroidism. CDR3 sequence reads: CASSRLAGGLGNEQFF. DNA of the CDR3: TGTGCCAGCAGCCGACTAGCGGGAGGGCTCGGCAATGAGCAGTTCTTC. Together with reference TRBV2 and TRBJ2-1, the CDR3 gives the full variable domain: EPEVTQTPSHQVTQMGQEVILRCVPISNHLYFYWYRQILGQKVEFLVSFYNNEISEKSEIFDDQFSVERPDGSNFTLKIRSTKLEDSAMYFCASSRLAGGLGNEQFFGPGTRLTVL.